This T cell receptor (beta chain) is from a study of T-cell reconstitution after alpha-beta-depleted transplantation in children (dated by TCRdb to about 2016). About the full investigation: Using TCR repertoire profiling, the study quantitatively followed how T-cell immune reconstitution unfolded in children after TCRalphabeta/CD19-depleted allogeneic hematopoietic cell transplantation.

The protocol used for the library was PCR. These reads were obtained on an Illumina HiSeq 2500. TCR library preparation used molecular barcoding, with unique molecular identifiers applied to normalize quantification of the TCRbeta repertoire. In TCRdb, the public reads were trimmed at Q25 with fastp and aligned with MiXCR, with productive beta chains retained. Each record represents a unique CDR3 protein, reported with the most common genes and DNA among its rows. The table for this sample lists about 980,000 distinct CDR3 sequences; about 29% of them were counted only once. Together, the top ten hold more than 25% of the sample. The CDR3 numbers 11 residues from cysteine through phenylalanine. This entry keeps only the CDR3 DNA: 33 bases, framed from base 1. V lost 8 bases and J lost 10 bases, and the count of bases not matched to a germline gene is 4. Via the germline V gene, CDR1 is MNHEY and CDR2 SVGEGT.

This clonotype occurred a few times. Its antigen is still unknown. One base away there is no much larger clone; base qualities are not given. Results the study describes overall, beyond this receptor: The high TCRbeta diversity at day 60 in some patients was ascribed to recipient T cells and intrathymic progenitors that had survived conditioning. The apparently early recovery of alphabetaT-cell counts about two months after transplant reportedly depended on only several hundred rapidly expanded clones that came from non-depleted graft cells. Hyperexpanded clone frequencies declined over subsequent months; after one year, T-cell counts and TCRbeta diversity were mostly attributed to newly produced T cells.

The treatment or condition label, as the study defines it: allogeneic hematopoietic cell transplantation with graft depleted of TCRalphabeta T cells and CD19 B cells. The transplant recipients were children given TCRalphabeta/CD19-depleted allogeneic hematopoietic cell grafts. The receptor comes from a boy under three years old who had a stem cell transplant for SCID, so the T cells may come from the graft donor. This chain is built from TRBV6-2 or TRBV6-3 and TRBJ2-1; TRBD2 matches 8 bases in the middle. The specimen comprised PBMCs, mostly from graft donor cells, sampled 360 days after TCRalphabeta/CD19-depleted stem cell transplant. The DNA sequence is as follows: TGTGCCAGCTCCGCGGGGGGCGAGCAGTTCTTC. This sequence encodes CASSAGGEQFF.